These 8 T cell receptor beta chains were all obtained from the same sample, sequenced in a study of memory CD4+ T cells and cytomegalovirus serostatus. The protocol was immunoSEQ multiplex PCR, while the TCRdb copy is restricted to in-frame clones and leaves out a portion. The top ten hold about 0.66% of the sample, which has 27,000 or so clones, 75% to 85% seen once. Single viable CD3+CD4+CD8-CD45RO+ cells were sorted as the memory CD4+ T cells. Specimen: memory CD4+ T cells from blood. These receptors all stem from an adult in good health and CMV-seronegative.

The chain couples TRBV6-4 to TRBJ2-3; D might be TRBD1 or TRBD2, each matching 5 bases. V was clipped by 6 bases and J by 4 bases, with 11 bases between them. The CDR3 length is 13 residues. CDR1 is MRHNA, CDR2 SNTAGT, per germline. The CDR3 is CASRGPGADTQYF. The CDR3 nucleotides read TGTGCCAGCAGGGGACCCGGGGCAGATACGCAGTATTTT.

In regard to this clone: The identical CDR3 is also encoded by other nucleotide sequences in the sample. The chain employs TRBV14 and TRBJ2-5; D is unclear. CDR3 size: 12 residues. Germline CDR1 is SGHDN and CDR2 is FVKESK. Trimming removed 1 base from V and 7 bases from J, with 7 bases in between. DNA of the CDR3: TGTGCCAGCAGCCAAGCCCGGGCGACCCAGTACTTC. Its protein product is CASSQARATQYF.

The chain uses TRBV7-2 and TRBJ1-5; D is possibly TRBD1 (5 bases). The CDR3 is made up of 16 amino acids. Trimming pared 6 bases from V and 0 bases from J, leaving 15 bases between. Looked up from germline, CDR1 is SGHTA and CDR2 is FQGNSA. The CDR3 spells CASSPNGGTSNQPQHF. In DNA, the CDR3 is TGTGCCAGCAGTCCGAACGGGGGGACTAGCAATCAGCCCCAGCATTTT.

The chain is built from TRBV5-8 and TRBJ2-3; D gene ambiguous. Germline CDR1 is SGHTS and CDR2 is YDEGEE. This CDR3 region has 14 residues. The V end was cut by 0 bases, the J end by 2 bases, with 7 bases between. The CDR3 nucleotides are TGTGCCAGCAGCTTGGTGATACACACAGATACGCAGTATTTT. Its protein is CASSLVIHTDTQYF. Full variable domain (outside the CDR3, taken from reference TRBV5-8 and TRBJ2-3): EAGVTQSPTHLIKTRGQQATLRCSPISGHTSVYWYQQALGLGLQFLLWYDEGEERNRGNFPPRFSGRQFPNYSSELNVNALELEDSALYLCASSLVIHTDTQYFGPGTRLTVL.

In its sample, this clone was seen once. The rearrangement uses TRBV7-3 and TRBJ1-1; a weak D match, TRBD1 (5 bases). V dropped 3 bases and J dropped 7 bases, with 9 bases sitting between them. Germline-derived CDR1 and CDR2 are SGHTA and FQGTGA. The CDR3 runs 12 residues. DNA for the CDR3: TGTGCCAGCAGCTTCGGGCAGGGTGAAGCTTTCTTT. Residues: CASSFGQGEAFF. Supplemented by reference TRBV7-3 and TRBJ1-1, the full variable domain reads GAGVSQTPSNKVTEKGKYVELRCDPISGHTALYWYRQSLGQGPEFLIYFQGTGAADDSGLPNDRFFAVRPEGSVSTLKIQRTERGDSAVYLCASSFGQGEAFFGQGTRLTVV.

The chain recombines TRBV6-5 with TRBJ1-6; the match to TRBD1 covers 7 bases. Germline V gene data show CDR1 as MNHEY and CDR2 as SVGAGI. The CDR3 is made up of 13 amino acids. The V gene end was trimmed by 6 bases and the J gene end by 6 bases; junction bases not matched to a gene: 2. The CDR3 DNA is TGTGCCAGCAGGGGACAGATTAATTCACCCCTCCACTTT. This codes for CASRGQINSPLHF.

This clone was counted only a few times. CDR3 DNA sequence: TGTGCCAGTAGCTGGGACAGGGGCGTAGGAACTGAAGCTTTCTTT. Protein product: CASSWDRGVGTEAFF. The chain carries TRBV19 and TRBJ1-1, with 10 bases fitting TRBD1. This CDR3 is built from 15 residues. Trimming at V came to 6 bases and at J to 5 bases, leaving 9 bases not matched to a gene. CDR1 and CDR2 from the germline V gene are LNHDA and SQIVND (reference sequence).

The genes are TRBV19 and TRBJ2-3; D gene uncertain. Between the trimmed V and J ends, which lost 3 bases and 2 bases, there was a span of 9 bases. The CDR3 consists of 14 residues. The germline V gene encodes CDR1 LNHDA and CDR2 SQIVND (reference sequence). CDR3 in DNA: TGTGCCAGTAGTATCCGACCCTTCACAGATACGCAGTATTTT. The encoded protein is CASSIRPFTDTQYF.